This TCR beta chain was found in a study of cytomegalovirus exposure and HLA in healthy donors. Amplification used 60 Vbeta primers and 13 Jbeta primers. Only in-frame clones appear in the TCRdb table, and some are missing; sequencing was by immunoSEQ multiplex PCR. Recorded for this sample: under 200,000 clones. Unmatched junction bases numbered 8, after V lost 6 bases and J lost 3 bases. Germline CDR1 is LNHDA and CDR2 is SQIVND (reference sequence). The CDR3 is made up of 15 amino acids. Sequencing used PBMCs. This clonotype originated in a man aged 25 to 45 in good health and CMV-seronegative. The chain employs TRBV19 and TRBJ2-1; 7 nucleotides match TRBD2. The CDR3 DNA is TGTGCCAGTAGGCTCGGGCGGGAGTACTACAATGAGCAGTTCTTC. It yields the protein CASRLGREYYNEQFF.